This T cell receptor beta chain was sequenced during a study of CD8+ T cells in alopecia areata. Study background: Dosing spanned 6 to 18 months on tofacitinib, then 6 months off drug.

The CDR3 contains 17 residues. Germline V gene lookup returns CDR1 LNHDA and CDR2 SQIVND (reference sequence). V was pared by 3 bases and J by 2 bases, with 18 bases between. Regarding the study as a whole: Possibly as an HLA-related effect, TCR sharing across patients appeared less clear than in mice.

Peripheral blood samples and lesional scalp punch biopsies were obtained from alopecia areata patients. Comments on this clone: The antigen is not known.

RNA was extracted and reverse transcribed into cDNA as the sequencing template. Sequenced by immunoSEQ multiplex PCR; TCRdb stores in-frame clones only, minus some. The sample has some 150,000 clones, 50% to 65% seen once. The sample here was CD8+ T cells sorted from blood, taken at week 0. The source is a human donor with alopecia areata. The chain recombines TRBV19 with TRBJ2-3; a weak D match, TRBD2 (6 bases). CDR3: CASSIRPLALHTDTQYF. The DNA of the CDR3 is TGTGCCAGTAGTATCCGACCTCTAGCGTTACACACAGATACGCAGTATTTT. The full variable domain, with the rest looked up from reference TRBV19 and TRBJ2-3, is DGGITQSPKYLFRKEGQNVTLSCEQNLNHDAMYWYRQDPGQGLRLIYYSQIVNDFQKGDIAEGYSVSREKKESFPLTVTSAQKNPTAFYLCASSIRPLALHTDTQYFGPGTRLTVL.